This TCR beta chain originates from a study of cytomegalovirus exposure and HLA in healthy donors. V lost 5 bases to trimming and J lost 2 bases, with 19 bases between them. The germline V gene has CDR1 SGHAT and CDR2 FQNNGV. This CDR3 is built from 17 residues. The PCR contained 60 Vbeta and 13 Jbeta primers. Clones were sequenced by immunoSEQ multiplex PCR, and TCRdb holds only the in-frame ones, with some missing. Among roughly 150,000 clones listed, approximately 77% were seen once. Findings of the study overall: Published work reported that the classifier diagnosed cytomegalovirus status with high specificity and sensitivity. In an earlier analysis, productive rearrangement rates for most beta V segments clustered near 87% or 30%. Some V segments could not be told apart, so they were left out, TRBV6-2 and TRBV6-3 among them. The study listed roughly 160 cytomegalovirus-associated TCR beta chains.

As concerns this clone: Its specificity is unknown.

The source of this sequence is a man between 18 and 29 years old in good health and CMV-seronegative. The chain recombines TRBV11-2 with TRBJ2-1, with D possibly matching TRBD1 (5 bases). The specimen sequenced was PBMCs. The CDR3 sequence: CASSPSGGALTYNEQFF. In nucleotides, the CDR3 is TGTGCCAGCAGCCCTAGTGGTGGGGCCCTTACCTACAATGAGCAGTTCTTC.